Here is one T cell receptor (beta chain) with its context. Its antigen is still unknown. No base quality information exists; no much larger clone differs at one position. These data belong to a study of control samples from healthy donors and cancer patients (TCRdb year 2020). Receptors were amplified or captured by the immunoSEQ multiplex PCR assay. In its TCRdb copy, this immuneACCESS table keeps in-frame sequences only and misses some clones. Where compared with another copy, unresolved V genes explain less than half of these, and the others have no known cause. Present in this sample are 200,000 or so clones, 85% to 95% of which were seen just once. Of the sample, over 1.2% falls within the top ten clones. The germline V gene sets CDR1 to MDHEN and CDR2 to SYDVKM. V loses 3 bases at its end and J loses 10 bases; junction bases beyond the gene matches: 15. The CDR3 sequence holds 17 residues, the cysteine and phenylalanine included. The entry retains the CDR3 DNA only, 51 bases that are in frame from base 1.

Source material: blood. The clonotype comes from a man aged 45-60 years in good health. The chain joins TRBV28 to TRBJ1-6; 7 nucleotides in the junction match TRBD1. For the CDR3, the sequence is CASSLGRGRVVSSPLHF. The DNA is as follows: TGTGCCAGCAGTTTGGGCAGGGGGAGGGTTGTTAGCTCACCCCTCCACTTT. Extended through the reference TRBV28 and TRBJ1-6 proteins, this CDR3 yields the full variable domain: DVKVTQSSRYLVKRTGEKVFLECVQDMDHENMFWYRQDPGLGLRLIYFSYDVKMKEKGDIPEGYSVSREKKERFSLILESASTNQTSMYLCASSLGRGRVVSSPLHFGNGTRLTVT.